The text below deals with one T cell receptor beta chain. Authors of the study amplified TCR beta CDR3 regions from RNA transcripts. RT-PCR in the first round (using the HTBI primer set) targeted the TCR CDR3. TCRdb passed the multiplex PCR reads through MiXCR, listing each CDR3 protein once. The data contain roughly 280,000 distinct CDR3 sequences, over 15% of them singletons. Germline V gene data show CDR1 as DFQATT and CDR2 as SNEGSKA (reference sequence). The CDR3 has 16 residues. Deletions cut 2 bases from V and 3 bases from J, with 20 bases between. This entry is derived from a study of T cells in Graves' hyperthyroidism and ophthalmopathy.

The clonotype was recovered from a woman aged 60-75 years with Graves' ophthalmopathy. The chain employs TRBV20-1 and TRBJ2-7; the D gene is possibly TRBD1 (5 bases). Material for sequencing was blood. The DNA for the CDR3 is TGCAGTGCTAGAAACCCCCGCCTCTCAACAGGCTACGAGCAGTACTTC. It is translated as CSARNPRLSTGYEQYF.